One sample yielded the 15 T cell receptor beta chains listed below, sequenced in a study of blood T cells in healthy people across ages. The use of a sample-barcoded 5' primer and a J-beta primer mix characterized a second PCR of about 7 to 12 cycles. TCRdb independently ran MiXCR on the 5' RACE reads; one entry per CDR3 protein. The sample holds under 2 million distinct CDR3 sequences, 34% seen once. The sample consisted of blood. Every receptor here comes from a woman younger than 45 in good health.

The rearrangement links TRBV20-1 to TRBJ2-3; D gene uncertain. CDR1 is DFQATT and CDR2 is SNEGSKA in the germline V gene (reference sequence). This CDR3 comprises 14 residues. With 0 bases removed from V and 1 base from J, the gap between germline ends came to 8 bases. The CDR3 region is CSAREHWGTDTQYF. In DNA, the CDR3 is TGCAGTGCTAGAGAACATTGGGGCACAGATACGCAGTATTTT.

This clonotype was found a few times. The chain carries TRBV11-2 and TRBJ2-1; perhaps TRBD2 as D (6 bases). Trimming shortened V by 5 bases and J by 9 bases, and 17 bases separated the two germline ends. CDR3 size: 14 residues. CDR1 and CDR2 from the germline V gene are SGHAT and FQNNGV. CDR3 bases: TGTGCCAGCAGCCCGTCAGAATGGGGAGGTGAGCAGTTCTTC. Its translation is CASSPSEWGGEQFF. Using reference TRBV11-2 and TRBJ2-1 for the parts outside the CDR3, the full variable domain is EAGVAQSPRYKIIEKRQSVAFWCNPISGHATLYWYQQILGQGPKLLIQFQNNGVVDDSQLPKDRFSAERLKGVDSTLKIQPAKLEDSAVYLCASSPSEWGGEQFFGPGTRLTVL.

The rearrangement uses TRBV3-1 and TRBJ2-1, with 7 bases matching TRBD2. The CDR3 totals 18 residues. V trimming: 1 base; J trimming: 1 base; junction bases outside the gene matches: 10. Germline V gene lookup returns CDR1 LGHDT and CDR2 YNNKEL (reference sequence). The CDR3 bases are TGTGCCAGCAGCCAAGCCTTTCTAGCGGCCGAATCCTACAATGAGCAGTTCTTC. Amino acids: CASSQAFLAAESYNEQFF.

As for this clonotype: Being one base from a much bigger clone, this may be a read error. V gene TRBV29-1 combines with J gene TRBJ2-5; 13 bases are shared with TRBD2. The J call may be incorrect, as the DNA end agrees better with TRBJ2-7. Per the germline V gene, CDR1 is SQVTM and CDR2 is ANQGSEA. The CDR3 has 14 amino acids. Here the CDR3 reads CSVQGLAGSSEQYF. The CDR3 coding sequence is TGCAGCGTCCAGGGACTAGCGGGGAGTAGCGAGCAGTACTTC.

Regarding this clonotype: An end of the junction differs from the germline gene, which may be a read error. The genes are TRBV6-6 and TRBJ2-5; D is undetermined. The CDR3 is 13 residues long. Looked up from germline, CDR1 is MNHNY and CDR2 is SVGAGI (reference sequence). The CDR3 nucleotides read TGTGCCAGCAGTGACTCGACCCGTGAGACCCAGTACTTC. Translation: CASSDSTRETQYF.

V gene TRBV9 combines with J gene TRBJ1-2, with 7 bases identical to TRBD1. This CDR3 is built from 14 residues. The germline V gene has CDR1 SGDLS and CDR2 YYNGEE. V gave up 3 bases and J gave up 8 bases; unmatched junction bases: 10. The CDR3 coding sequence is TGTGCCAGCAGCGCTAACACAGGGGAGCGAGGCTACACCTTC. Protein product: CASSANTGERGYTF. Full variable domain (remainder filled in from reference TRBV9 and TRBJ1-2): DSGVTQTPKHLITATGQRVTLRCSPRSGDLSVYWYQQSLDQGLQFLIQYYNGEERAKGNILERFSAQQFPDLHSELNLSSLELGDSALYFCASSANTGERGYTFGSGTRLTVV.

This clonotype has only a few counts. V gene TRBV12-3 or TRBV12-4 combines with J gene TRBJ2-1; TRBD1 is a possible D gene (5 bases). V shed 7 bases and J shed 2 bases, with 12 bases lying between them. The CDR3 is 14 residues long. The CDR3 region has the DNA TGTGCCAGCACACCAAACAGGCCCTACAATGAGCAGTTCTTC. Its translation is CASTPNRPYNEQFF.

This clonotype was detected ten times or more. The CDR3 nucleotides are TGTGCCAGCAGTCCTAATCTCGATACGCAGTATTTT. It codes for CASSPNLDTQYF. The chain links TRBV25-1 to TRBJ2-3; D not resolved. Germline V gene lookup returns CDR1 MGHDK and CDR2 SYGVNS. Trimming pared 5 bases from V and 6 bases from J, leaving 9 bases between. This CDR3 has 12 amino acids.

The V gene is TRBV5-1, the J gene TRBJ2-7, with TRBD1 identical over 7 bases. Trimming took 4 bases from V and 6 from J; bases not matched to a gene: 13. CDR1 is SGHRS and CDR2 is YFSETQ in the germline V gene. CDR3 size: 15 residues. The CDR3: CASSDRQGTLREQYF. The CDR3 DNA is TGCGCCAGCAGCGACAGACAGGGCACCCTGCGCGAGCAGTACTTC. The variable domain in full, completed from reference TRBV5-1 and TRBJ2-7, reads KAGVTQTPRYLIKTRGQQVTLSCSPISGHRSVSWYQQTPGQGLQFLFEYFSETQRNKGNFPGRFSGRQFSNSRSEMNVSTLELGDSALYLCASSDRQGTLREQYFGPGTRLTVT.

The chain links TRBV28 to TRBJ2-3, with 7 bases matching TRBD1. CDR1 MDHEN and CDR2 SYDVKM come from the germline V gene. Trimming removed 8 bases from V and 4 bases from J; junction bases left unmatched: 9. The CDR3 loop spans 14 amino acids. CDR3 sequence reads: CASRRGRRSDTQYF. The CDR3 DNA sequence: TGTGCCAGCCGTAGGGGGCGTCGGTCAGATACGCAGTATTTT.

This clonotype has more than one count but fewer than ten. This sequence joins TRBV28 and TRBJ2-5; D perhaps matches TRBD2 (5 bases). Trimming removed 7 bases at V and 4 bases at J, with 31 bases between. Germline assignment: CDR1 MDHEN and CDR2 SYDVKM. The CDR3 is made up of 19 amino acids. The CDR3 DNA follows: TGTGCCAGCACTCAACCGTTTAAGGCGAGGGAAGTGAGAGGAGAGACCCAGTACTTC. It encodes CASTQPFKAREVRGETQYF.

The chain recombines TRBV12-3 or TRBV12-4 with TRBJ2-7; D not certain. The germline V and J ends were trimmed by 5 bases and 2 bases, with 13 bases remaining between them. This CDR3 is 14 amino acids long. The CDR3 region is CASSPSVPPYEQYF. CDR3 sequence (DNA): TGTGCCAGCAGTCCCTCGGTCCCCCCCTACGAGCAGTACTTC.

DNA for the CDR3: TGTGCCATCAGTGAGTCAGGGCTAGTCTCCTACAATGAGCAGTTCTTC. This encodes CAISESGLVSYNEQFF. The genes are TRBV10-3 and TRBJ2-1; D gene unclear. CDR1 and CDR2 (germline): ENHRY, SYGVKD. This CDR3 is 16 amino acids long. The V end was cut by 0 bases, the J end by 0 bases, with 9 bases between.

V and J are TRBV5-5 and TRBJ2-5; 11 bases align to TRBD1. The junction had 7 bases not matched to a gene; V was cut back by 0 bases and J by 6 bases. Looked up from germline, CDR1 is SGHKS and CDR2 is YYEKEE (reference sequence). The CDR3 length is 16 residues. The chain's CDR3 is CASSLADRGHLKTQYF. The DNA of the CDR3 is TGTGCCAGCAGCTTGGCGGACAGGGGGCATTTAAAGACCCAGTACTTC.

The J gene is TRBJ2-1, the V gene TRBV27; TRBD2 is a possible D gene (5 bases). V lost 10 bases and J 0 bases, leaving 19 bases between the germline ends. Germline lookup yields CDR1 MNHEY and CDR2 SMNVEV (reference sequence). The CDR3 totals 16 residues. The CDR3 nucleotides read TGTGCCACCTCGGTGGAAGGGAGCAGCTCCTACAATGAGCAGTTCTTC. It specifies CATSVEGSSSYNEQFF.